Only a few counts were recorded for the clone carrying this T cell receptor beta chain. Its antigen remains unknown. The sample belongs to a study of CD8 T cell repertoires and HIV-1 epitope variants. For the study at large: Controls were a CMV, EBV and flu peptide pool, Ebola AY9 negative control, and no-peptide well.

Trimming removed 5 bases from V and 8 bases from J, with 15 bases in between. The CDR3 is 14 residues long. The germline gives CDR1 SGHTA, CDR2 FQGNSA. On the immunoSEQ platform, TCR beta CDR3s were sequenced at survey depth. Measured with immunoSEQ multiplex PCR; TCRdb has only the in-frame clones, and not every one. The sample lists some 5,200 clones; around 59% were seen once. Study outcomes and limitations: No clonotypes responded to the TAALDMSHF plasma variant; about five recognized KF9, one HW9.

Sequencing was carried out using cultured CD8+ T cells derived from PBMCs. This receptor was obtained from a male donor with HIV. The gene calls are TRBV7-2 and TRBJ1-4; D may be TRBD1 (6 bases). CDR3 in amino acids: CASSGAGAREKLFF. For the CDR3, the DNA is TGTGCCAGCAGCGGAGCGGGGGCTCGAGAAAAACTGTTTTTT.